The rows below give T cell receptor beta chains drawn from one sample of a study of shared clonotypes between healthy human individuals. This table comes from immunoSEQ multiplex PCR, and its TCRdb copy is limited to in-frame clones, with some not included. The top ten hold approximately 12% of the sample, which has 230,000 or so clones, about 65% seen once. Sequenced: memory CD4+ T cells sorted from blood. All receptors derive from a young man in good health. Each CDR3 is given with its conserved first and last residue. D genes are given only for firm matches. Size is stated for part of the rows, as once, few or many counts, or as a class when the clone is expanded.

size: .
D: TRBD2
J: TRBJ2-1
V: TRBV27
length: 16
CDR3: CASSFHGTSGKNEQFF
DNA: TGTGCCAGCAGTTTCCACGGGACTAGCGGTAAAAATGAGCAGTTCTTC

size: .
D: TRBD2
J: TRBJ2-1
V: TRBV7-2
length: 16
CDR3: CASSFSLASGLNEQFF
DNA: TGTGCCAGCAGCTTCTCGCTAGCTAGCGGGTTGAATGAGCAGTTCTTC

size: .
D: .
J: TRBJ1-1
V: TRBV7-2
length: 13
CDR3: CASRLTISTEAFF
DNA: TGTGCCAGCAGATTAACGATTTCCACTGAAGCTTTCTTT

size: once
D: .
J: TRBJ2-5
V: TRBV2
length: 15
CDR3: CASRAGIIGVETQYF
DNA: TGTGCCAGCAGGGCCGGTATTATAGGTGTGGAGACCCAGTACTTC

size: few
D: .
J: TRBJ1-1
V: TRBV5-8
length: 15
CDR3: CASSLGVRENTEAFF
DNA: TGTGCCAGCAGCTTGGGTGTGAGGGAGAACACTGAAGCTTTCTTT

size: few
D: .
J: TRBJ1-5
V: TRBV7-4
length: 17
CDR3: CASSSRTLEYSNQPQHF
DNA: TGTGCCAGCAGCTCTAGGACGTTGGAGTATAGCAATCAGCCCCAGCATTTT

size: .
D: TRBD2
J: TRBJ2-1
V: TRBV7-2
length: 15
CDR3: CASSRGTSRQNEQFF
DNA: TGTGCCAGCAGCAGAGGGACTAGCCGACAGAATGAGCAGTTCTTC

size: .
D: .
J: TRBJ2-2
V: TRBV5-6
length: 13
CDR3: CASSFDKTGELFF
DNA: TGTGCCAGCAGCTTCGACAAGACCGGGGAGCTGTTTTTT

size: .
D: .
J: TRBJ1-3
V: TRBV9
length: 13
CDR3: CASSFRGGNTIYF
DNA: TGTGCCAGCAGCTTCAGGGGTGGAAACACCATATATTTT

size: medium-sized
D: .
J: TRBJ2-1
V: TRBV7-2
length: 15
CDR3: CASSLGLGPYNEQFF
DNA: TGTGCCAGCAGCTTAGGACTTGGCCCATACAATGAGCAGTTCTTC

size: .
D: TRBD2
J: TRBJ2-2
V: TRBV27
length: 15
CDR3: CASMFGGKVSGELFF
DNA: TGTGCCAGCATGTTCGGGGGGAAAGTTTCCGGGGAGCTGTTTTTT

size: .
D: TRBD2
J: TRBJ2-7
V: TRBV7-6
length: 15
CDR3: CANMGLAGLGDEQYF
DNA: TGTGCCAACATGGGACTAGCGGGATTAGGTGACGAGCAGTACTTC

size: .
D: .
J: TRBJ1-4
V: TRBV5-4
length: 14
CDR3: CASSSVIPGEKLFF
DNA: TGTGCCAGCAGTTCGGTCATTCCGGGGGAAAAACTGTTTTTT

size: once
D: TRBD1
J: TRBJ2-5
V: TRBV9
length: 14
CDR3: CASSPGQGRETQYF
DNA: TGTGCCAGCAGCCCAGGACAGGGTCGGGAGACCCAGTACTTC

size: .
D: .
J: TRBJ2-1
V: TRBV6-5
length: 13
CDR3: CASSWRTYNEQFF
DNA: TGTGCCAGCAGTTGGAGGACTTACAATGAGCAGTTCTTC

size: few
D: .
J: TRBJ1-5
V: TRBV28
length: 13
CDR3: CASRGLPIQPQHF
DNA: TGTGCCAGCAGAGGGCTCCCCATTCAGCCCCAGCATTTT

size: .
D: .
J: TRBJ1-1
V: TRBV10-3
length: 12
CDR3: CAISVTSGEAFF
DNA: TGTGCCATCAGTGTCACCTCTGGGGAAGCTTTCTTT

size: once
D: .
J: TRBJ2-7
V: TRBV28
length: 15
CDR3: CASSAYLSVAYEQYF
DNA: TGTGCCAGCAGTGCATATCTTAGCGTAGCCTACGAGCAGTACTTC

size: .
D: .
J: TRBJ2-3
V: TRBV18
length: 16
CDR3: CASSPPFRTSTDTQYF
DNA: TGTGCCAGCTCACCACCGTTCAGGACTAGCACAGATACGCAGTATTTT

size: .
D: TRBD1
J: TRBJ1-5
V: TRBV7-9
length: 15
CDR3: CASSLERQGDQPQHF
DNA: TGTGCCAGCAGCTTAGAAAGACAGGGCGATCAGCCCCAGCATTTT

size: .
D: TRBD2
J: TRBJ2-6
V: TRBV27
length: 18
CDR3: CASSLGVAGVGGANVLTF
DNA: TGTGCCAGCAGTTTGGGAGTAGCGGGAGTCGGTGGGGCCAACGTCCTGACTTTC

size: few
D: .
J: TRBJ2-2
V: TRBV7-3
length: 13
CDR3: CASSLMGNGELFF
DNA: TGTGCCAGCAGCTTGATGGGGAACGGGGAGCTGTTTTTT

size: few
D: TRBD1
J: TRBJ2-1
V: TRBV18
length: 13
CDR3: CASSPTGDNEQFF
DNA: TGTGCCAGCTCACCAACAGGGGACAATGAGCAGTTCTTC

size: .
D: .
J: TRBJ2-5
V: TRBV7-2
length: 14
CDR3: CASSLATATPAQYF
DNA: TGTGCCAGCAGCTTAGCCACAGCAACCCCGGCCCAGTACTTC

size: .
D: .
J: TRBJ2-4
V: TRBV28
length: 16
CDR3: CASSDSLPMAKNIQYF
DNA: TGTGCCAGCAGCGATTCTCTACCCATGGCCAAAAACATTCAGTACTTC

size: .
D: .
J: TRBJ2-1
V: TRBV5-1
length: 18
CDR3: CASSPTSFRGGLTDEQFF
DNA: TGCGCCAGCAGTCCGACTAGTTTTCGGGGCGGACTTACGGATGAGCAGTTCTTC

size: .
D: .
J: TRBJ1-2
V: TRBV2
length: 12
CDR3: CASRVGLGGYTF
DNA: TGTGCCAGCAGAGTGGGCCTAGGAGGCTACACCTTC

size: .
D: TRBD1
J: TRBJ1-1
V: TRBV10-3
length: 16
CDR3: CAISESLGQGAVEAFF
DNA: TGTGCCATCAGTGAGTCGTTAGGACAGGGGGCGGTTGAAGCTTTCTTT

size: few
D: .
J: TRBJ2-2
V: TRBV10-1
length: 14
CDR3: CASSESWDTGELFF
DNA: TGCGCCAGCAGTGAGTCGTGGGACACCGGGGAGCTGTTTTTT

size: .
D: .
J: TRBJ1-1
V: TRBV5-1
length: 13
CDR3: CASSLTQSDRAFF
DNA: TGCGCCAGCAGCCTGACACAATCCGACCGGGCTTTCTTT

size: .
D: .
J: TRBJ2-4
V: TRBV5-6
length: 12
CDR3: CASSLRGNIQYF
DNA: TGTGCCAGCAGCTTGCGCGGAAACATTCAGTACTTC

size: few
D: .
J: TRBJ1-2
V: TRBV2
length: 11
CDR3: CASGVAYGYTF
DNA: TGTGCCAGCGGGGTGGCCTATGGCTACACCTTC

size: once
D: .
J: TRBJ1-2
V: TRBV5-4
length: 14
CDR3: CASSSDRSDYGYTF
DNA: TGTGCCAGCAGCTCAGACAGGTCGGACTATGGCTACACCTTC

size: .
D: TRBD2
J: TRBJ2-1
V: TRBV6-5
length: 15
CDR3: CASSYSGLADNEQFF
DNA: TGTGCCAGCAGTTACTCGGGACTAGCGGACAATGAGCAGTTCTTC

size: few
D: .
J: TRBJ2-3
V: TRBV12-5
length: 15
CDR3: CASGSSQGITDTQYF
DNA: TGTGCTAGTGGTTCGAGTCAGGGCATCACAGATACGCAGTATTTT

size: .
D: .
J: TRBJ1-5
V: TRBV6-6
length: 11
CDR3: CASRSEGPQHF
DNA: TGTGCCAGCCGCTCGGAGGGTCCCCAGCATTTT

size: few
D: TRBD2
J: TRBJ2-7
V: TRBV6-5
length: 13
CDR3: CASTKTSGYEQYF
DNA: TGTGCCAGCACCAAGACTAGCGGCTACGAGCAGTACTTC

size: few
D: TRBD2
J: TRBJ2-6
V: TRBV5-1
length: 18
CDR3: CASSLAGLAGAGANVLTF
DNA: TGCGCCAGCAGCTTGGCTGGGCTAGCGGGAGCTGGGGCCAACGTCCTGACTTTC

size: few
D: .
J: TRBJ1-1
V: TRBV30
length: 12
CDR3: CAWTGQVGEAFF
DNA: TGTGCCTGGACTGGTCAGGTTGGCGAAGCTTTCTTT

size: .
D: .
J: TRBJ1-1
V: TRBV19
length: 14
CDR3: CASSIAGVTSGAFF
DNA: TGTGCCAGTAGTATTGCCGGGGTTACGAGTGGGGCTTTCTTT

size: .
D: TRBD2
J: TRBJ2-3
V: TRBV5-1
length: 16
CDR3: CASSLRLAGGTDTQYF
DNA: TGCGCCAGCAGCCTACGACTAGCGGGAGGCACAGATACGCAGTATTTT